This T cell receptor beta chain comes out of a study of T cells in Graves' hyperthyroidism and ophthalmopathy. Study overall: Any treatment followed the collection of peripheral blood at initial diagnosis.

The V gene lost 2 bases and the J gene lost 4 bases, with 20 bases spanning the gap. The CDR3 runs to 17 residues. Germline V gene data show CDR1 as DFQATT and CDR2 as SNEGSKA (reference sequence). The investigators amplified TCR beta CDR3 regions from RNA transcripts. HTBI primers drove first-round RT-PCR of the TCR CDR3. TCRdb processed the multiplex PCR reads anew with MiXCR; each CDR3 protein has one entry. The sample consists of 800,000 or so distinct CDR3 sequences, roughly 40% of them appearing once. Hyperthyroidism was newly diagnosed in patients aged 18 to 65 (duration under 2 months). Any patient presenting with uncontrolled infection, other autoimmune disease, pregnancy or lactation was left out.

The sequenced sample consisted of blood. This TCR derives from a man younger than 35 with Graves' hyperthyroidism. This chain joins TRBV20-1 and TRBJ1-4; possible D gene TRBD1, 6 bases. CDR3 in amino acids: CSARPGEAGEFNEKLFF. CDR3 DNA sequence: TGCAGTGCTAGACCAGGGGAAGCTGGGGAGTTTAATGAAAAACTGTTTTTT.